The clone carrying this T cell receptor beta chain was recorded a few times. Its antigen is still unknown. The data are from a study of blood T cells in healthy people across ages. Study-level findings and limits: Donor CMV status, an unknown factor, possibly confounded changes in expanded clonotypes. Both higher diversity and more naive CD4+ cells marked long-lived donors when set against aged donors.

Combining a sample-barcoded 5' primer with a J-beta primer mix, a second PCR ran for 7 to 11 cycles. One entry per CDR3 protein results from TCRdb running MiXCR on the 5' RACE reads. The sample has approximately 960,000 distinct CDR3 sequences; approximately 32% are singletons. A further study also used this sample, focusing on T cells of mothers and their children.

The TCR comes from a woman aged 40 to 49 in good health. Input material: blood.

CDR3: CASSQEGTSLSTDTQYF. CDR3 nucleotides: TGCGCCAGCAGCCAAGAGGGAACTAGCCTCAGCACAGATACGCAGTATTTT. The J gene is TRBJ2-3, the V gene TRBV4-1, with D possibly being TRBD2 (6 bases). V gave up 0 bases and J gave up 0 bases, with 13 bases separating them. Germline CDR1 and CDR2: MGHRA and YSYEKL. The CDR3 runs 17 residues.